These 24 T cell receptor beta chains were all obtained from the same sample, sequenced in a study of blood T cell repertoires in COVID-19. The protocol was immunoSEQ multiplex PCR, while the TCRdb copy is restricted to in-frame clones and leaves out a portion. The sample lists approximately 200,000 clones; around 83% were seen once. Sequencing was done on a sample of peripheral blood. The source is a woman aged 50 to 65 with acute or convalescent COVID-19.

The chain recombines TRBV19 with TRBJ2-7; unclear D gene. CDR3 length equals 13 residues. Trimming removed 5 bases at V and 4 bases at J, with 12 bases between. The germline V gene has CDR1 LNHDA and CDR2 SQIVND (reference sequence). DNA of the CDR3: TGTGCCAGTAGTGTTCGACTGGATTACGAGCAGTACTTC. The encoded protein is CASSVRLDYEQYF.

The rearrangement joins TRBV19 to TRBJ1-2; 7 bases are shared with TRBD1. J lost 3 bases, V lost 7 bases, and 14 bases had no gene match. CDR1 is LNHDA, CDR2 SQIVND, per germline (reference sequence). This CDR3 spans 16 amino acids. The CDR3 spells CASTISGVGTDYGYTF. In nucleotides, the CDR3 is TGTGCCAGTACCATATCGGGAGTCGGGACAGACTATGGCTACACCTTC.

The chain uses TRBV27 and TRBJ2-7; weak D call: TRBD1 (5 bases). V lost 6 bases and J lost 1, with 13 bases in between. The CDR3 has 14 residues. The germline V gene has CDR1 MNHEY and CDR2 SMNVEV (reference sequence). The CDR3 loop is CASSADTLSYEQYF. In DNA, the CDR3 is TGTGCCAGCAGCGCGGACACCCTTTCCTACGAGCAGTACTTC.

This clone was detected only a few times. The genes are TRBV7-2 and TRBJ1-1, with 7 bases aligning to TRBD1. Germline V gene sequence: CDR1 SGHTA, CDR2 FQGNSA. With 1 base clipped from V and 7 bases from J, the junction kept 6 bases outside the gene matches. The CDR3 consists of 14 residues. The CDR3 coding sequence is TGTGCCAGCAGCTTAGTAGGGGGCCAATTTGAAGCTTTCTTT. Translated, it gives CASSLVGGQFEAFF. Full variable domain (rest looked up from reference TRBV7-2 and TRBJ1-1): GAGVSQSPSNKVTEKGKDVELRCDPISGHTALYWYRQSLGQGLEFLIYFQGNSAPDKSGLPSDRFSAERTGGSVSTLTIQRTQQEDSAVYLCASSLVGGQFEAFFGQGTRLTVV.

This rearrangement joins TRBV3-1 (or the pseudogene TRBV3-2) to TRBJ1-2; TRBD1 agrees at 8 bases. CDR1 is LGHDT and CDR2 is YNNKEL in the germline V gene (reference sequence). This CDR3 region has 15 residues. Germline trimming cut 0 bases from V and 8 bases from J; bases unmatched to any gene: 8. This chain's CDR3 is CASSQDLSQGAGYTF. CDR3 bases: TGTGCCAGCAGCCAAGATCTTAGTCAGGGGGCGGGCTACACCTTC.

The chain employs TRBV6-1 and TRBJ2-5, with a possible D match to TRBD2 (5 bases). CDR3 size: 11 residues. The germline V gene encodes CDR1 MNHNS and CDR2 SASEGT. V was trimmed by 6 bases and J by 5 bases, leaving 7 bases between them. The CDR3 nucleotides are TGTGCCAGCAGGGGAGAGGAGACCCAGTACTTC. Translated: CASRGEETQYF.

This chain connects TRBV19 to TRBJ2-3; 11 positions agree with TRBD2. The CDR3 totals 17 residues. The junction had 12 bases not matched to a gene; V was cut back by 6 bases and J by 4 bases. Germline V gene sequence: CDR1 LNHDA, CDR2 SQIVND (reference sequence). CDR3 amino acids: CASRLHPTSGTADTQYF. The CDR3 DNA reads TGTGCCAGTAGGCTCCACCCGACTAGCGGGACGGCAGATACGCAGTATTTT.

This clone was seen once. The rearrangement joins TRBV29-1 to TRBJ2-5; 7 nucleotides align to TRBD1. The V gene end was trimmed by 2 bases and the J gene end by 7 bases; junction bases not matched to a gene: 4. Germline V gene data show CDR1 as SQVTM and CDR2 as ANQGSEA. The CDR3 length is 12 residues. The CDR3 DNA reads TGCAGCGTTGAAATAGGGGGCGGGACCCAGTACTTC. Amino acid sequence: CSVEIGGGTQYF.

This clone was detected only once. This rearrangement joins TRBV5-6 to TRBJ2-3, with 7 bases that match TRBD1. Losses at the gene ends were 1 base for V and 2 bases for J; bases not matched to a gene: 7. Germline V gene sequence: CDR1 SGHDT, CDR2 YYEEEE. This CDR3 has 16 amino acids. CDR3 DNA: TGTGCCAGCAGCTTGCAAGGCAGGGGGATCACAGATACGCAGTATTTT. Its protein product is CASSLQGRGITDTQYF.

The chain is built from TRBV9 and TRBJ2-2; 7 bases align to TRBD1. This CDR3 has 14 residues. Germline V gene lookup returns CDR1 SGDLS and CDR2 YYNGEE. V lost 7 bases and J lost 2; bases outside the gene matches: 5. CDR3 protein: CASRRQGNTGELFF. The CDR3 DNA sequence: TGTGCCAGCCGACGACAGGGAAACACCGGGGAGCTGTTTTTT. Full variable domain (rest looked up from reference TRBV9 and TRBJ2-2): DSGVTQTPKHLITATGQRVTLRCSPRSGDLSVYWYQQSLDQGLQFLIQYYNGEERAKGNILERFSAQQFPDLHSELNLSSLELGDSALYFCASRRQGNTGELFFGEGSRLTVL.

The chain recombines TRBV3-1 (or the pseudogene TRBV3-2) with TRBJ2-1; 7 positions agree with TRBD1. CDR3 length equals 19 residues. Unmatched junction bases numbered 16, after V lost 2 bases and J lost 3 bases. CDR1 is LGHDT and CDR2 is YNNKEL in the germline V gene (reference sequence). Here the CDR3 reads CASSQRFFRARDSYNEQFF. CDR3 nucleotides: TGTGCCAGCAGCCAAAGGTTCTTCCGGGCCCGGGACAGCTACAATGAGCAGTTCTTC.

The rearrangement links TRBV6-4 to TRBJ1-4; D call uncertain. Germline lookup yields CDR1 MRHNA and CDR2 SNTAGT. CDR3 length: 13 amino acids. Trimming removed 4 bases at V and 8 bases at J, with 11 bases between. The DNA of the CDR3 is TGTGCCAGCAGTGTCGGGTTCGGCGAAAAACTGTTTTTT. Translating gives CASSVGFGEKLFF.

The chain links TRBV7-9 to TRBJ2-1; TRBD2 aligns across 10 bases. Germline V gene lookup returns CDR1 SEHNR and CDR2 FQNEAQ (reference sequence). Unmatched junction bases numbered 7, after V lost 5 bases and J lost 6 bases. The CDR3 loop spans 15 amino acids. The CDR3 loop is CASSRTSGAINEQFF. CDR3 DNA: TGTGCCAGCAGCCGGACTAGCGGAGCTATCAATGAGCAGTTCTTC.

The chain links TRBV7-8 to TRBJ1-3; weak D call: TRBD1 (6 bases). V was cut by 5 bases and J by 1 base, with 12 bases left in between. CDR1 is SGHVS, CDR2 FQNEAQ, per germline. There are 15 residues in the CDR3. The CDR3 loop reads CASSLPTGSGNTIYF. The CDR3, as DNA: TGTGCCAGCAGCCTTCCGACAGGTTCTGGAAACACCATATATTTT.

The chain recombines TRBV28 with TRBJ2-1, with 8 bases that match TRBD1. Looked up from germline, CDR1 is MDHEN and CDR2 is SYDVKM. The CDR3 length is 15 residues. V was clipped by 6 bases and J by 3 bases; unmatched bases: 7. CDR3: CASRPDRVSYNEQFF. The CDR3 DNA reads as TGTGCCAGCAGGCCGGACAGGGTTAGCTACAATGAGCAGTTCTTC.

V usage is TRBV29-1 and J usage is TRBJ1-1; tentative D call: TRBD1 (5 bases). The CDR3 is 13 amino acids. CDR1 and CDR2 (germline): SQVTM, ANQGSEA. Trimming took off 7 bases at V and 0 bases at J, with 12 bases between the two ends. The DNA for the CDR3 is TGCAGCGGCCAACAGGAATTGAACACTGAAGCTTTCTTT. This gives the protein CSGQQELNTEAFF.

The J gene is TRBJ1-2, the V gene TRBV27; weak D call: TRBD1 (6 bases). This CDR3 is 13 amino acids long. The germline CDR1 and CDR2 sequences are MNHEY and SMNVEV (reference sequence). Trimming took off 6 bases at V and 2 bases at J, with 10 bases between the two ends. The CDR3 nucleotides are TGTGCCAGCAGCCTACAGGGCAACTATGGCTACACCTTC. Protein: CASSLQGNYGYTF.

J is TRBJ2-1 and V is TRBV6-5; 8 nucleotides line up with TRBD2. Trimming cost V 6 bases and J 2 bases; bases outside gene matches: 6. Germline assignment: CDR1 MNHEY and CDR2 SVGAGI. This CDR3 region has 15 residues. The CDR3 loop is CASRRSGIAYNEQFF. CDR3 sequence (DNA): TGTGCCAGCAGACGTAGCGGGATAGCCTACAATGAGCAGTTCTTC.

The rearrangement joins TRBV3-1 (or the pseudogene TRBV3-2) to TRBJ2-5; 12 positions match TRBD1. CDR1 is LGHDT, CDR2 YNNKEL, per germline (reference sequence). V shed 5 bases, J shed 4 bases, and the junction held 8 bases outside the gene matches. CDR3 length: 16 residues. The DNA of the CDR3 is TGTGCCAGCAGCGCAGAGGGGACAGGGGGCGGAGAGACCCAGTACTTC. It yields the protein CASSAEGTGGGETQYF.

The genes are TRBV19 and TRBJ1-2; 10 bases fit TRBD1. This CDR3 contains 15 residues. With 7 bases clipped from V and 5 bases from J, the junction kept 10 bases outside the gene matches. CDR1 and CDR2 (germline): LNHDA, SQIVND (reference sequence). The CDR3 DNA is TGTGCCAGTAAACCCGCGGACAGGGGGGCTTATGGCTACACCTTC. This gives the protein CASKPADRGAYGYTF.

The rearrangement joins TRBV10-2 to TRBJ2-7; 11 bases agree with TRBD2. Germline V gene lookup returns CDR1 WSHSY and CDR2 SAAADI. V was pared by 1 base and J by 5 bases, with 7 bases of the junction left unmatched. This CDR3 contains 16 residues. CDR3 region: CASSEFFTSGSNEQYF. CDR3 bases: TGCGCCAGCAGTGAGTTTTTCACTAGCGGGAGTAACGAGCAGTACTTC.

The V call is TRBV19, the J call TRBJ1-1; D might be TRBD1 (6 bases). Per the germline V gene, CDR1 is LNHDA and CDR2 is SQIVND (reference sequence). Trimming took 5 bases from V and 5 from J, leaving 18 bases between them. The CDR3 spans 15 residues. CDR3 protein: CASSLYRDGGTEAFF. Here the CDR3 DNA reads TGTGCCAGTAGTCTCTACAGGGACGGAGGAACTGAAGCTTTCTTT.

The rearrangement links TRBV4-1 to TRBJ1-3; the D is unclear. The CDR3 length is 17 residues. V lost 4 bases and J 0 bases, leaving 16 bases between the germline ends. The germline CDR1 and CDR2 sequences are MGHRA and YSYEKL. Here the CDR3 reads CASSLVDRGYSGNTIYF. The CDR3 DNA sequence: TGCGCCAGCAGCCTCGTGGACCGGGGTTACTCTGGAAACACCATATATTTT.

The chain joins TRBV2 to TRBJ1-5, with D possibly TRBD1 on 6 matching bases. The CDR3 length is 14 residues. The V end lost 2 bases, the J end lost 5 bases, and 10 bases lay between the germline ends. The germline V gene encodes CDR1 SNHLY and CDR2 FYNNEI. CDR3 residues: CASSERTGYQPQHF. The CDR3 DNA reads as TGTGCCAGCAGTGAAAGAACAGGGTATCAGCCCCAGCATTTT.